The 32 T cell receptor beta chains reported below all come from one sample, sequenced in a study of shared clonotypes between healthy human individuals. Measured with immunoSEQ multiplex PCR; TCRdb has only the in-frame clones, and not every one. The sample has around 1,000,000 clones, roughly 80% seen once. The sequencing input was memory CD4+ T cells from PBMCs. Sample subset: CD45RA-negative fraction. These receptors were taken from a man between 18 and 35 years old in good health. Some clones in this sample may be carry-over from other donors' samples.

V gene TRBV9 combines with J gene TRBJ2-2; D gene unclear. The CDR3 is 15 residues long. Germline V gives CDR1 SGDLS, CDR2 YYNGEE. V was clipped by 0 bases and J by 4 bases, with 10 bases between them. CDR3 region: CASSVANSFTGELFF. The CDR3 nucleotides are TGTGCCAGCAGCGTAGCAAACTCCTTCACCGGGGAGCTGTTTTTT.

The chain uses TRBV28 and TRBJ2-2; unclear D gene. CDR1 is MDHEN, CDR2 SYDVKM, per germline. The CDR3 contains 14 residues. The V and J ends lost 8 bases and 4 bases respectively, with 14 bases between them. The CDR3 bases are TGTGCCAGCCAGGCTCCCCGGAGCACCGGGGAGCTGTTTTTT. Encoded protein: CASQAPRSTGELFF.

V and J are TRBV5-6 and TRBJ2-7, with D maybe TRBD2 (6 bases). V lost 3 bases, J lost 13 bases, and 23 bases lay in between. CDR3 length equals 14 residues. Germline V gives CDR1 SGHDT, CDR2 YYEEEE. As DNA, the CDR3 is TGTGCCAGCAGCTCATCCCGAGGACCGGGACTTTCTTACTTC. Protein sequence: CASSSSRGPGLSYF.

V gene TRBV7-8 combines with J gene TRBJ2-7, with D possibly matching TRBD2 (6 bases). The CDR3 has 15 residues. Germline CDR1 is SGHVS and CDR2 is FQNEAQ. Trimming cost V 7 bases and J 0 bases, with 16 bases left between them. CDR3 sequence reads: CASTLRAGFSYEQYF. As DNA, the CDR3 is TGTGCCAGCACCCTGCGGGCGGGATTCTCCTACGAGCAGTACTTC.

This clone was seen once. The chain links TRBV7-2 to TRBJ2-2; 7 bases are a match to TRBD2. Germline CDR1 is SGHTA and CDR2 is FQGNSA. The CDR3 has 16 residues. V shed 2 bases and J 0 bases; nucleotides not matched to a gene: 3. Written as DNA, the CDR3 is TGTGCCAGCAGCTTACGGCTAGCGGCGAACACCGGGGAGCTGTTTTTT. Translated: CASSLRLAANTGELFF. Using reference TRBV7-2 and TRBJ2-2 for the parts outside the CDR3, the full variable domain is GAGVSQSPSNKVTEKGKDVELRCDPISGHTALYWYRQSLGQGLEFLIYFQGNSAPDKSGLPSDRFSAERTGGSVSTLTIQRTQQEDSAVYLCASSLRLAANTGELFFGEGSRLTVL.

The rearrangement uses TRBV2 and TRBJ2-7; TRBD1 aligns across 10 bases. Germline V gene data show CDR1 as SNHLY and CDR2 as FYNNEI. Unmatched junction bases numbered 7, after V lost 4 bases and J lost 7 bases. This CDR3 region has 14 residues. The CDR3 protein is CASSVRDRGSEQYF. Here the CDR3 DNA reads TGTGCCAGCAGTGTCCGGGACAGGGGTAGTGAGCAGTACTTC.

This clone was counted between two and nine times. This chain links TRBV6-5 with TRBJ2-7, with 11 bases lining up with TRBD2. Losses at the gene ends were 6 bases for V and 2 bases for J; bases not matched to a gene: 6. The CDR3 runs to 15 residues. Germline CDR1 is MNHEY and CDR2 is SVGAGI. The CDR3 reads CASSSGTSGAYEQYF. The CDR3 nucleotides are TGTGCCAGCAGCTCCGGGACTAGCGGAGCCTACGAGCAGTACTTC.

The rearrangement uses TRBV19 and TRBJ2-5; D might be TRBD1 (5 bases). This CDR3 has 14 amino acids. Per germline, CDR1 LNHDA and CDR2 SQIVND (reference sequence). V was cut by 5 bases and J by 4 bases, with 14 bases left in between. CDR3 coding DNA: TGTGCCAGTAGTCCCGACACAGGTCCAGAGACCCAGTACTTC. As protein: CASSPDTGPETQYF.

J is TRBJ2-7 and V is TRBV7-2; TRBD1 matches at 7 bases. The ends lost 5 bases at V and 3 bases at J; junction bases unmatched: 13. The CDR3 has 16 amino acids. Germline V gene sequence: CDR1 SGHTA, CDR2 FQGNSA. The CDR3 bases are TGTGCCAGCAGCCTAGGGGCCGGGACAGTTAGCTACGAGCAGTACTTC. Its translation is CASSLGAGTVSYEQYF.

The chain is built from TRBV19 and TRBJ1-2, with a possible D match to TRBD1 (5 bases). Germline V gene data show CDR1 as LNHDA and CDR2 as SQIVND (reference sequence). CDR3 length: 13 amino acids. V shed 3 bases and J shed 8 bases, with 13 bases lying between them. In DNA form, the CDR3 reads TGTGCCAGTAGTATCCGGGACGTGAGGGGCTACACCTTC. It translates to CASSIRDVRGYTF.

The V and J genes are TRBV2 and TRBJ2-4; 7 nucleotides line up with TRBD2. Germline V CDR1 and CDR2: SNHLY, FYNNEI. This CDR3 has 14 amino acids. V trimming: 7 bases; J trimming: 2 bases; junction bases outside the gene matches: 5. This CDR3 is CASTAGTTKNIQYF. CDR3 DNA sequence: TGTGCCAGCACTGCCGGGACTACCAAAAACATTCAGTACTTC.

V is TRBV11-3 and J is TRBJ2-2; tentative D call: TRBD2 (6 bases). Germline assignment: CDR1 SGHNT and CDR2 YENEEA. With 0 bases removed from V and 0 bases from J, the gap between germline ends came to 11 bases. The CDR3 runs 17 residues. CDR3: CASSLDTGGANTGELFF. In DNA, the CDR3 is TGTGCCAGCAGCTTAGATACCGGCGGGGCGAACACCGGGGAGCTGTTTTTT.

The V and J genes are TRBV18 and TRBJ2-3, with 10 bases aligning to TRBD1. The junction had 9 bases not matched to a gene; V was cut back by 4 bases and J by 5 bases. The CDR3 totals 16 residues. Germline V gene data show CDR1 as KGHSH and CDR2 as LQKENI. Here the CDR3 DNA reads TGTGCCAGCTCACTACAAGGACAGGGGGTTGGAGATACGCAGTATTTT. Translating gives CASSLQGQGVGDTQYF.

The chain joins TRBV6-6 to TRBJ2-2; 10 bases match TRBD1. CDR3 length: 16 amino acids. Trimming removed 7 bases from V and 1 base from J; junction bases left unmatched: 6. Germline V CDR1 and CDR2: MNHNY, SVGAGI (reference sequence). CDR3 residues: CASNRDRGENTGELFF. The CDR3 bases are TGTGCCAGCAACAGGGACAGGGGCGAGAACACCGGGGAGCTGTTTTTT.

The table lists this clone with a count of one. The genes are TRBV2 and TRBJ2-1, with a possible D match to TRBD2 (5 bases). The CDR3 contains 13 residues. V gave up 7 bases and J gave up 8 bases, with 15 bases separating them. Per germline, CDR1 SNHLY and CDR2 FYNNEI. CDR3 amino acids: CASTEGAQHEQFF. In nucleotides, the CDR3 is TGTGCCAGCACCGAGGGAGCCCAACATGAGCAGTTCTTC.

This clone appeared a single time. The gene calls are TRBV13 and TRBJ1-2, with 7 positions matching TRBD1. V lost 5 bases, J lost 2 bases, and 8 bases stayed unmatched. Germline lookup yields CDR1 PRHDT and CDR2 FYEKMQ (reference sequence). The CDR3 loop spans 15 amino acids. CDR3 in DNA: TGTGCCAGCAGCAAGGGACAGCCGATGAACTATGGCTACACCTTC. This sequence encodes CASSKGQPMNYGYTF.

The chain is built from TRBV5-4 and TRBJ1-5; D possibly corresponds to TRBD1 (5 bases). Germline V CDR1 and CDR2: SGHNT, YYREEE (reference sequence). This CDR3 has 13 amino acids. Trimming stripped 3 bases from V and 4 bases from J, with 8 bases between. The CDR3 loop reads CASSWGGNQPQHF. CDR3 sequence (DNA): TGTGCCAGCAGCTGGGGGGGGAATCAGCCCCAGCATTTT.

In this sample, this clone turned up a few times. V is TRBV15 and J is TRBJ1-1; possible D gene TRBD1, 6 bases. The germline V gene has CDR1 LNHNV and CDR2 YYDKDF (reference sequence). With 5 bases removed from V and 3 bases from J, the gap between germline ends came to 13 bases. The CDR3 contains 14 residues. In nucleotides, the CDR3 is TGTGCCACCAGCTTACACAGGGAGGACACTGAAGCTTTCTTT. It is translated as CATSLHREDTEAFF.

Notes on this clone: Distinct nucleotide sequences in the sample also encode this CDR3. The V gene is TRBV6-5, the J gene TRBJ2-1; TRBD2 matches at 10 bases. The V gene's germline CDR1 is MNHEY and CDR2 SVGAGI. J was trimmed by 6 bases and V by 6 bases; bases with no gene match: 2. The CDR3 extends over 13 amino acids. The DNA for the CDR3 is TGTGCCAGCAGCCGACTAGCGGGCAATGAGCAGTTCTTC. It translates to CASSRLAGNEQFF.

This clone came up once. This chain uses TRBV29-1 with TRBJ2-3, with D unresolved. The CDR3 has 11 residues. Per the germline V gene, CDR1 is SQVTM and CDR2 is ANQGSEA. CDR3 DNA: TGCATCATTATCACCGGAGATACGCAGTATTTT. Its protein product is CIIITGDTQYF.

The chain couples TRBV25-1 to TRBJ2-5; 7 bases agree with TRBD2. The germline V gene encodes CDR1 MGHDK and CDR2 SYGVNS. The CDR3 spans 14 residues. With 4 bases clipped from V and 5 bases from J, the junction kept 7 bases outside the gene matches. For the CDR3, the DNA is TGTGCCAGCAGTGGCCAGCGGGGTCGGGAGACCCAGTACTTC. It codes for CASSGQRGRETQYF.

CDR3 nucleotide sequence: TGTGCCAGCAGCGAGACAGGTTCCTACAATGAGCAGTTCTTC. Its translation is CASSETGSYNEQFF. The chain joins TRBV9 to TRBJ2-1; D is possibly TRBD1 (6 bases). The CDR3 consists of 14 residues. Germline loops: CDR1 SGDLS, CDR2 YYNGEE. V lost 3 bases and J lost 1, with 8 bases in between.

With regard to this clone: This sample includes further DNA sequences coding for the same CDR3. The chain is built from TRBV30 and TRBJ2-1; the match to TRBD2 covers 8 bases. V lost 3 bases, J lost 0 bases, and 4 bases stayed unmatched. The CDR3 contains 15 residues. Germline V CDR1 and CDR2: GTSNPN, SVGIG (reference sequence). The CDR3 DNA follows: TGTGCCTGGAGCAGACTAGCGACCTCCTACAATGAGCAGTTCTTC. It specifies CAWSRLATSYNEQFF. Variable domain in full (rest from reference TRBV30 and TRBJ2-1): SQTIHQWPATLVQPVGSPLSLECTVEGTSNPNLYWYRQAAGRGLQLLFYSVGIGQISSEVPQNLSASRPQDRQFILSSKKLLLSDSGFYLCAWSRLATSYNEQFFGPGTRLTVL.

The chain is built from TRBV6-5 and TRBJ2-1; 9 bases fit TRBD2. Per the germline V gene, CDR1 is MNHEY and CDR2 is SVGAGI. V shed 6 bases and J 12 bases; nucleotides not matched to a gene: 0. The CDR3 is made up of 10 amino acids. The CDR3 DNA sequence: TGTGCCAGCAGGACTAGCGGGCAGTTCTTC. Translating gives CASRTSGQFF.

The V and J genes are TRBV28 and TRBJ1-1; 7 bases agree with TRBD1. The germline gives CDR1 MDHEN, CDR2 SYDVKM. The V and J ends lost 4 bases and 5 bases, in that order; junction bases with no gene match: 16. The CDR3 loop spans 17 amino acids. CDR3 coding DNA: TGTGCCAGCAGTTCAATGAGGACAGGTAGTAGATTGACTGAAGCTTTCTTT. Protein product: CASSSMRTGSRLTEAFF.

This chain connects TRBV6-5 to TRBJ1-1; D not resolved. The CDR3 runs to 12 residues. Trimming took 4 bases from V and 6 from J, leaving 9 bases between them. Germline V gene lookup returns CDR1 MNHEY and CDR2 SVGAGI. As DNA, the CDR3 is TGTGCCAGCAGTTCAAGGAGGGCTGAAGCTTTCTTT. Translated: CASSSRRAEAFF.

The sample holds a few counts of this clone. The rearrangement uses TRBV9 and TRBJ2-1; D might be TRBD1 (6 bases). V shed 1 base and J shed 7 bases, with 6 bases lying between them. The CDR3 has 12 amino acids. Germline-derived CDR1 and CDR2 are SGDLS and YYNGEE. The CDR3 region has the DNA TGTGCCAGCAGCGTACAGGGGAATGAGCAGTTCTTC. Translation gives CASSVQGNEQFF. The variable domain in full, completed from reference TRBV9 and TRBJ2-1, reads DSGVTQTPKHLITATGQRVTLRCSPRSGDLSVYWYQQSLDQGLQFLIQYYNGEERAKGNILERFSAQQFPDLHSELNLSSLELGDSALYFCASSVQGNEQFFGPGTRLTVL.

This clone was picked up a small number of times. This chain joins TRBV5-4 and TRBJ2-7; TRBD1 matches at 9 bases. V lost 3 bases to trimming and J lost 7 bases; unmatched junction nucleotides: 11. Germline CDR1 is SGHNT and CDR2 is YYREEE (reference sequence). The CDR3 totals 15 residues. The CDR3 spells CASSSKGQGAREQYF. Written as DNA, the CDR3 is TGTGCCAGCAGCTCGAAGGGACAGGGCGCTCGGGAGCAGTACTTC. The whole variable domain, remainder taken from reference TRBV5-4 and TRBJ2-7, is ETGVTQSPTHLIKTRGQQVTLRCSSQSGHNTVSWYQQALGQGPQFIFQYYREEENGRGNFPPRFSGLQFPNYSSELNVNALELDDSALYLCASSSKGQGAREQYFGPGTRLTVT.

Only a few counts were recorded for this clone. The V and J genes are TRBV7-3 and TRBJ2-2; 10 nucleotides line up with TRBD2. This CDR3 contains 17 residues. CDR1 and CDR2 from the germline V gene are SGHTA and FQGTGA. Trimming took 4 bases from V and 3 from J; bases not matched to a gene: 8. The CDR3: CASSSLSGRAYTGELFF. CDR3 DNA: TGTGCCAGCAGCTCATTAAGCGGGAGGGCCTACACCGGGGAGCTGTTTTTT.

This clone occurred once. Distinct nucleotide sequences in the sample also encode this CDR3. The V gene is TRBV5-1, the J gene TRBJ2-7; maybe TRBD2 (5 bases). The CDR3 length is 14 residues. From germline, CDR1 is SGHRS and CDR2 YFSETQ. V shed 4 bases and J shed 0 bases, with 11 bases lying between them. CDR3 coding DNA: TGCGCCAGCAGCCTGAGCGGAGACTCCTACGAGCAGTACTTC. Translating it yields CASSLSGDSYEQYF.

Here the CDR3 reads CASTPSGGTNYGYTF. The DNA of the CDR3 is TGTGCCAGCACCCCCTCGGGGGGTACTAACTATGGCTACACCTTC. The chain is built from TRBV4-2 and TRBJ1-2, with D maybe TRBD1 (5 bases). The germline V gene has CDR1 LGHNA and CDR2 YNFKEQ. The CDR3 covers 15 residues. The V and J ends lost 7 bases and 0 bases respectively, with 15 bases between them.

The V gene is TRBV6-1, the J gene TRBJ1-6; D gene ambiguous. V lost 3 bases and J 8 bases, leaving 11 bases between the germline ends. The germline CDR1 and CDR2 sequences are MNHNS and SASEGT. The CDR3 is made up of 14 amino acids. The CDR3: CASSEEGVDSPLHF. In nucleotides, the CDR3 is TGTGCCAGCAGTGAGGAGGGTGTTGATTCACCCCTCCACTTT.